This TCR beta chain comes out of a study of blood T cells in healthy people across ages (dated by TCRdb to the mid-2010s). About the investigation overall: In model experiments, roughly one uniquely barcoded TCR beta cDNA molecule per two T cells was captured by template switching. Using deep sequencing normalized with unique cDNA molecular identifiers, the study measured how TCR beta repertoire diversity changes with age. To avoid experimental bias, donors of different ages were distributed randomly across sequencing lanes. The donors were split into four age groups: young (average roughly 15 years), middle-aged (roughly 40), aged (approximately 60) and long-lived (approximately 80). For two donors (one aged 18 to 29 and one aged 80 or older), the study analyzed two additional independent replicas of 1 million unique cDNA reads from the same blood draw. Findings and caveats that apply to the study as a whole: Estimates of total diversity from one million sequenced T cells were regarded as lower bounds and underestimates. As age increased, observed TCR beta diversity per million T cells dropped in a roughly linear way, and a significant reduction was already evident by age 40. Conclusive comparison of naive and antigen-experienced compartments was prevented by the profiling of bulk unsorted PBMCs. A strong correlation was found between observed TCR beta diversity and the percentage of naive T cells measured by flow cytometry. Because donor CMV infection status was unknown, age-related changes in expanded clonotypes were potentially confounded. Compared with the aged group, the long-lived group had more naive CD4+ T cells, fewer expanded clones and increased TCR diversity, a pattern suggesting age selection.

Of note for this clonotype: The specificity of this receptor is unknown. No base quality information exists; no much larger clone differs at one position.

The cysteine opens and the phenylalanine closes a CDR3 of 16 amino acids. The read is trimmed to its CDR3 DNA, 48 bases read in frame from base 1. CDR1 and CDR2 were assigned from the germline V gene as SGDLS and YYNGEE. From V the trimming removes 0 bases and from J it removes 12 bases, while the gene matches leave 7 bases of the junction unaccounted for. The roughly 39 donors, aged about 6 to 95 years, were systemically healthy Caucasian individuals from Russia. Each donor gave 8 to 10 milliliters of peripheral blood, drawn into EDTA-treated Vacutainer tubes. Ficoll-Paque density-gradient centrifugation was used to isolate PBMCs, with at least 7 million per sample. Trizol reagent was used to extract total RNA from PBMCs, with at least 5 micrograms per sample. Naive CD45RAhigh/CD27high T cell percentages were measured by flow cytometry on a PBMC aliquot from every donor. Library preparation used 5' RACE. The instrument was an Illumina HiSeq 2500. A second roughly 6 to 11 cycle PCR used a sample-barcoded 5' primer and a J-beta primer mix. A template-switch 5' adaptor carrying 12 random nucleotides introduced a unique molecular identifier onto each TCR beta cDNA molecule. Each sample yielded at least 3 million CDR3-containing paired-end reads. First-strand cDNA was synthesized from all RNA with the Mint cDNA synthesis kit, primed by a TRBC-specific oligonucleotide. Following uracil-DNA glycosylase treatment, all cDNA underwent a first 18-cycle PCR with the universal primers M1SS and BC2_uni_R. Processing in the source paper ran as follows. Normalization of each sample was performed by random selection of 1 million high-quality reads, each carrying a distinct molecular identifier. Instead of being binned into consensus sequences, reads with shared molecular identifiers were discarded. MiTCR, set to a Q25 quality threshold and the strictest error-elimination algorithm, was used for CDR3 identification, clonotype clustering and error correction. A nonparametric unseen species model with Euler transformation was used to estimate a lower bound on total TCR beta diversity. TCRdb's own reprocessing of the public reads used fastp at Q25 and MiXCR and kept productive beta chains. Rows matching on CDR3 protein sequence are summarized as one entry with the most common DNA and genes. TCRdb assigned the V and J calls; the authors' analysis was not used. The sample table shows about 970,000 distinct CDR3 sequences, and just over 50% are seen once. The biggest ten clones account for 20% to 25% of the sample.

The receptor chain draws on TRBV9 and TRBJ2-1; 15 bases in the junction line up with TRBD2. This TCR came from a woman aged 60 to 75 in good health. The sample was blood. The sequence in DNA is TGTGCCAGCAGCGTAGCTACGGCGGGACTAGCGGGAGGGCAGTTCTTC. Protein translation: CASSVATAGLAGGQFF.